This TCR beta chain emerged from a study of T cells of healthy individuals. TCRdb redid the calling of the 5' RACE reads with MiXCR, one entry per CDR3 protein. Counted here are 85,000 to 100,000 distinct CDR3 sequences, approximately 16% occurring once; the ten biggest clones make up about 6%. Looked up from germline, CDR1 is MNHEY and CDR2 is SVGAGI. This CDR3 is 15 amino acids long. Trimming pared 5 bases from V and 2 bases from J, leaving 15 bases between. This sequence joins TRBV6-5 and TRBJ1-2; D remains unclear. The clonotype originates from a human donor in good health. This CDR3 reads CASSEAGRENYGYTF. As DNA, the CDR3 is TGTGCCAGCAGTGAAGCTGGCCGAGAGAACTATGGCTACACCTTC.